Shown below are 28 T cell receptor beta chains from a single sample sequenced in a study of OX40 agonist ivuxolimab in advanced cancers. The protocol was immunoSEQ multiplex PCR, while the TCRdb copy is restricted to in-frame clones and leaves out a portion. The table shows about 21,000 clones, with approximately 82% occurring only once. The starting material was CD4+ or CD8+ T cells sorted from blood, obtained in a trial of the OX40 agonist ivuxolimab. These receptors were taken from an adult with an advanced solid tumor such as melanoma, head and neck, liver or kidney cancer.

Written as DNA, the CDR3 is TGTGCCAGCAGCTTAGGGGTTCACGAGCAGTACTTC. It codes for CASSLGVHEQYF. The chain joins TRBV7-2 to TRBJ2-7; the D is unclear. Germline-derived CDR1 and CDR2 are SGHTA and FQGNSA. V was pared by 1 base and J by 5 bases, with 6 bases between. CDR3 length: 12 residues.

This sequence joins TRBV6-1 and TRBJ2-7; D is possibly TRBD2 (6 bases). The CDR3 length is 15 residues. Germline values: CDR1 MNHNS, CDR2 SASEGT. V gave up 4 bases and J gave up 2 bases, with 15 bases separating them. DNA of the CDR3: TGTGCCAGCAGTGGTTTTATAGCGGAAGCCTACGAGCAGTACTTC. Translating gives CASSGFIAEAYEQYF.

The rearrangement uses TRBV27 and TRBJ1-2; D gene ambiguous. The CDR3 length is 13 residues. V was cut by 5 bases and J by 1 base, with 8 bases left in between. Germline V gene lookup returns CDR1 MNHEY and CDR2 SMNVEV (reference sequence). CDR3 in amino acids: CASSPRDNYGYTF. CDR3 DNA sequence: TGTGCCAGCAGTCCCCGAGATAACTATGGCTACACCTTC.

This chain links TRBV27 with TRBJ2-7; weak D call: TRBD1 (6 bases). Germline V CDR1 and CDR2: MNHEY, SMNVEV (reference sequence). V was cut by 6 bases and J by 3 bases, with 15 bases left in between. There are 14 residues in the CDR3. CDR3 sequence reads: CASSLTGRLYEQYF. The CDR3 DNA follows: TGTGCCAGCAGCCTCACAGGGAGACTCTACGAGCAGTACTTC.

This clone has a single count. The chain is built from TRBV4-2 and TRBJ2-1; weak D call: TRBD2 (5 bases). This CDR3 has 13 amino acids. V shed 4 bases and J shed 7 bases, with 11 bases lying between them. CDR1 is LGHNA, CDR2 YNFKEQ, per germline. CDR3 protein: CASSPLGRNEQFF. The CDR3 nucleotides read TGTGCCAGCAGCCCGTTGGGGAGAAATGAGCAGTTCTTC.

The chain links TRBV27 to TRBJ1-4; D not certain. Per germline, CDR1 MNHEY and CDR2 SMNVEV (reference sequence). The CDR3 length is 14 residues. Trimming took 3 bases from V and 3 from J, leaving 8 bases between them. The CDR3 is CASSFVFPNEKLFF. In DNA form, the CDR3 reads TGTGCCAGCAGTTTCGTGTTCCCTAATGAAAAACTGTTTTTT.

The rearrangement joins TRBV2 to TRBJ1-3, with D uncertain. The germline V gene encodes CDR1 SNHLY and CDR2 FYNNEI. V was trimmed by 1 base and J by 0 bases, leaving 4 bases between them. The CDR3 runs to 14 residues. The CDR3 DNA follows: TGTGCCAGCAGTGAAGGGCGCTCTGGAAACACCATATATTTT. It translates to CASSEGRSGNTIYF.

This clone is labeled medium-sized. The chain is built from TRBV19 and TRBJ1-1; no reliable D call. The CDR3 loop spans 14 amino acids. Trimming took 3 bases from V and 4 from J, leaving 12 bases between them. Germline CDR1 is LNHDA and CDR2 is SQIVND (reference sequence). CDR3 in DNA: TGTGCCAGTAGTATCGGACCGCTCATCACTGAAGCTTTCTTT. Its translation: CASSIGPLITEAFF.

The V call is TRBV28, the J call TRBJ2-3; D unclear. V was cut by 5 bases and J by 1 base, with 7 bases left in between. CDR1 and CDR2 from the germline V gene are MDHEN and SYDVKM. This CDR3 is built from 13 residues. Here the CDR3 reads CASSPVGTDTQYF. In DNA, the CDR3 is TGTGCCAGCAGTCCTGTGGGCACAGATACGCAGTATTTT.

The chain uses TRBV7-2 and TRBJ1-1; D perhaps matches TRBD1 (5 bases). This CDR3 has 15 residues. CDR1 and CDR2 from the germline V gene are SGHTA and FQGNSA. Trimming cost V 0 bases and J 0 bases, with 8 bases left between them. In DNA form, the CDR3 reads TGTGCCAGCAGCTTAGCTCCCAGGGTGAACACTGAAGCTTTCTTT. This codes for CASSLAPRVNTEAFF.

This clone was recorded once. The CDR3: CASSFLAGAGDTQYF. The CDR3 nucleotides are TGTGCCAGCAGCTTTCTAGCGGGAGCCGGAGATACGCAGTATTTT. The gene calls are TRBV7-2 and TRBJ2-3, with 10 bases matching TRBD2. CDR1 and CDR2 (germline): SGHTA, FQGNSA. The CDR3 loop spans 15 amino acids. After removal of 3 bases from V and 5 bases from J, the junction contained 5 bases not matched to a gene.

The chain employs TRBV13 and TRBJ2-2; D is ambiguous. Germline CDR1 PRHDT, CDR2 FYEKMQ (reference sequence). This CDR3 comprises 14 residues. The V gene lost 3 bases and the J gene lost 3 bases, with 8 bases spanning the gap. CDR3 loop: CASSFGSDTGELFF. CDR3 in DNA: TGTGCCAGCAGCTTCGGAAGCGACACCGGGGAGCTGTTTTTT.

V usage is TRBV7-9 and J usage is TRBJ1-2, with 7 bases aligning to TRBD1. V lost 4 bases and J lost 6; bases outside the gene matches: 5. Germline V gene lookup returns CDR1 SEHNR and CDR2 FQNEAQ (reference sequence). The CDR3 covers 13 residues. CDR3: CASSSDRVDGYTF. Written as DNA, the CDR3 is TGTGCCAGCAGCTCCGACAGGGTCGATGGCTACACCTTC.

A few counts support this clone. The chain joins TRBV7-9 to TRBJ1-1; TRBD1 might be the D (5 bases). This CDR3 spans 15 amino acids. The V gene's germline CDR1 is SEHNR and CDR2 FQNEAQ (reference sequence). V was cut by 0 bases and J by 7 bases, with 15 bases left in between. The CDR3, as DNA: TGTGCCAGCAGCTTAGCGGACTCGGGGGTTGTTGAAGCTTTCTTT. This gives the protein CASSLADSGVVEAFF.

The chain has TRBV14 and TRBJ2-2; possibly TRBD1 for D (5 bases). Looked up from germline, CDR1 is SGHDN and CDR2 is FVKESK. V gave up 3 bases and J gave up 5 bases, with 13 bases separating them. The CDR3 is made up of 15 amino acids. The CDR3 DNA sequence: TGTGCCAGCAGCCAGTGGACACCTCCAACCGGGGAGCTGTTTTTT. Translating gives CASSQWTPPTGELFF.

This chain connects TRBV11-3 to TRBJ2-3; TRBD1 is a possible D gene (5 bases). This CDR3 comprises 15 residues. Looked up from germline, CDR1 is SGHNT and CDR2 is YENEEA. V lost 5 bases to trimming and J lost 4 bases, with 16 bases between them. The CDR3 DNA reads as TGTGCCAGCAGCCAAGGGGATCCAGGCTCAGATACGCAGTATTTT. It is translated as CASSQGDPGSDTQYF.

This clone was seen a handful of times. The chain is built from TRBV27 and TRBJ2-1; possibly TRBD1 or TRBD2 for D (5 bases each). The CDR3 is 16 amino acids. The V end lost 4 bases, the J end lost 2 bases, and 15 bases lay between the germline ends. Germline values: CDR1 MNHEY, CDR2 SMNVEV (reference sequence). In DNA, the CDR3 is TGTGCCAGCAGTTGGGGACGACCCTCTCCCTACAATGAGCAGTTCTTC. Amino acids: CASSWGRPSPYNEQFF.

The CDR3 spells CASSFPWANYGYTF. The DNA for the CDR3 is TGTGCCAGCAGTTTCCCCTGGGCTAACTATGGCTACACCTTC. This chain joins TRBV6-6 and TRBJ1-2; D call uncertain. V shed 4 bases and J shed 0 bases, with 9 bases lying between them. Germline CDR1 MNHNY, CDR2 SVGAGI (reference sequence). CDR3 length equals 14 residues.

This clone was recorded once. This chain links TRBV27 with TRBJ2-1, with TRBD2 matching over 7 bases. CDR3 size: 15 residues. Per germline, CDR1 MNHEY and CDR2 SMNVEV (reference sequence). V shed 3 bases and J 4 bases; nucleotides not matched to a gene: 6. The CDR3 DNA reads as TGTGCCAGCAGTTTCGGCGGGGAGGGGTACAATGAGCAGTTCTTC. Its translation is CASSFGGEGYNEQFF.

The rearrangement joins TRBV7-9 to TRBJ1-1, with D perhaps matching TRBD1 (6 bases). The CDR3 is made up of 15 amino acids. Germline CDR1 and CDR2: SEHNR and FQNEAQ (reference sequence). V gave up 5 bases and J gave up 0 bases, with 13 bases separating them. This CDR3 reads CASSQKQGVNTEAFF. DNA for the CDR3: TGTGCCAGCAGCCAAAAACAGGGAGTGAACACTGAAGCTTTCTTT.

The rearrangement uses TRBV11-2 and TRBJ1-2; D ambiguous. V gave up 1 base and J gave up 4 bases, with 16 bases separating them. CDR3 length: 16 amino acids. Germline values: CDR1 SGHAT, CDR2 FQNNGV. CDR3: CASSLGGGGYGYGYTF. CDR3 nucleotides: TGTGCCAGCAGCTTAGGGGGAGGCGGTTACGGCTATGGCTACACCTTC.

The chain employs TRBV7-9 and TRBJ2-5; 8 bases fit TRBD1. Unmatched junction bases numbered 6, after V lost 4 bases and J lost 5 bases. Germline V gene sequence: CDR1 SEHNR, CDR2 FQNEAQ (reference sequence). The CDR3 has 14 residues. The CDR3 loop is CASSSLTGGETQYF. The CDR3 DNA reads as TGTGCCAGCAGCTCCCTAACAGGGGGGGAGACCCAGTACTTC.

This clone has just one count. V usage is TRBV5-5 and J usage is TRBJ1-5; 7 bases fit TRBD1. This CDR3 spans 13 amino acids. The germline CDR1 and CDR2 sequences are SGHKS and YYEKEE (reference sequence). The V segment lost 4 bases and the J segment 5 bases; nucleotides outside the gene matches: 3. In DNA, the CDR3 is TGTGCCAGCAGCCAGGGGGGGCATCAGCCCCAGCATTTT. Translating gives CASSQGGHQPQHF.

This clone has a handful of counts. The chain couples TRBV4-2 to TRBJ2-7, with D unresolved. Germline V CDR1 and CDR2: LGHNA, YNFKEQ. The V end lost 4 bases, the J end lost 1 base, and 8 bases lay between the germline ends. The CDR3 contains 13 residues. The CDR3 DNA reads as TGTGCCAGCAGCCTTAGAGCTTCCTACGAGCAGTACTTC. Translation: CASSLRASYEQYF.

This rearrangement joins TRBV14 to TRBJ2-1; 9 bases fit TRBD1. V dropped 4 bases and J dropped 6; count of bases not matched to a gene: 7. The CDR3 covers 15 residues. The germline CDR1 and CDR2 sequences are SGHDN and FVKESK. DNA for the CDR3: TGTGCCAGCAGCCCGGGACAGGGTGTCCTCAATGAGCAGTTCTTC. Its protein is CASSPGQGVLNEQFF.

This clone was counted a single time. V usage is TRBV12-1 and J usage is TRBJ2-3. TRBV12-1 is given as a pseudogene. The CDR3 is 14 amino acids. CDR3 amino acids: CASRGIFHTDTQYF. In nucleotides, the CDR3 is TGTGCCAGCAGGGGGATATTCCACACAGATACGCAGTATTTT.

CDR3 in amino acids: CASTGLADQETQYF. The DNA for the CDR3 is TGTGCCAGCACCGGACTAGCGGATCAAGAGACCCAGTACTTC. The genes are TRBV9 and TRBJ2-5, with 10 nucleotides matching TRBD2. This CDR3 is 14 amino acids long. Per germline, CDR1 SGDLS and CDR2 YYNGEE. J lost 2 bases, V lost 6 bases, and 4 bases had no gene match.

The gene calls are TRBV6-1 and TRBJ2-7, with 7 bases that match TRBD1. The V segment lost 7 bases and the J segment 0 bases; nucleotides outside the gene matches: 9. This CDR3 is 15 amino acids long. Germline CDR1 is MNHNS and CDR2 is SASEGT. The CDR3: CASTIGTANSYEQYF. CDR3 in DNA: TGTGCCAGCACCATAGGGACAGCGAACTCCTACGAGCAGTACTTC.